Shown below are 30 T cell receptor beta chains from a single sample sequenced in a study of CD8+CD57+ T cells in acquired aplastic anemia. The TCR beta profiling, which covered VDJ combination and CDR3 sequence, was carried out using genomic DNA as the template. TCRdb re-derived calls from the reads in MiXCR, one entry per CDR3 protein. Counted here are about 160,000 distinct CDR3 sequences, around 45% occurring once; the ten biggest clones make up about 1.1%. The source material was sorted CD4+, CD8+, or CD8+CD57+ T cells (not recorded which) from PBMCs. The receptor source for this set is a human donor in good health.

This clonotype has a count of ten or more. This sequence joins TRBV12-3 or TRBV12-4 and TRBJ1-5; 9 nucleotides match TRBD1. The CDR3 runs to 15 residues. Trimming took 1 base from V and 10 from J; bases not matched to a gene: 8. CDR3 sequence reads: CASSLEGTGMLPQHF. In DNA form, the CDR3 reads TGTGCCAGCAGTTTAGAGGGGACAGGGATGCTCCCCCAGCATTTT.

This clonotype came up many times. CDR3 in DNA: TGTGCCAGCAGCATAGGGACAGGGGAGTCGTCCTACGAGCAGTACTTC. This translates into CASSIGTGESSYEQYF. The genes are TRBV5-4 and TRBJ2-7, with 10 nucleotides matching TRBD1. The V segment lost 4 bases and the J segment 1 base; nucleotides outside the gene matches: 8. CDR3 size: 16 residues. The V gene's germline CDR1 is SGHNT and CDR2 YYREEE (reference sequence).

This clonotype was counted a few times. The chain carries TRBV18 and TRBJ2-1, with D maybe TRBD2 (6 bases). Germline assignment: CDR1 KGHSH and CDR2 LQKENI. CDR3 length: 16 amino acids. The V end was cut by 5 bases, the J end by 5 bases, with 19 bases between. CDR3 sequence reads: CASSVYSRGSDNEQFF. CDR3 DNA: TGTGCCAGCTCAGTTTATTCCCGGGGGTCTGACAATGAGCAGTTCTTC.

This clonotype was observed many times. This chain links TRBV12-3 or TRBV12-4 with TRBJ1-2; 8 bases agree with TRBD1. The CDR3 runs to 14 residues. J lost 0 bases, V lost 5 bases, and 2 bases had no gene match. The CDR3 DNA reads as TGTGCCAGCAGTCCGGGACAGGCTAACTATGGCTACACCTTC. Translated: CASSPGQANYGYTF.

This clonotype was recorded many times. The rearrangement uses TRBV5-1 and TRBJ2-7; 7 nucleotides line up with TRBD1. Germline V gene lookup returns CDR1 SGHRS and CDR2 YFSETQ. V gave up 3 bases and J gave up 2 bases; unmatched junction bases: 8. The CDR3 contains 15 residues. This chain's CDR3 is CASSSTGDKTYEQYF. CDR3 sequence (DNA): TGCGCCAGCAGCTCTACAGGGGATAAGACCTACGAGCAGTACTTC.

The sample holds many counts of this clonotype. The genes are TRBV20-1 and TRBJ2-2; D perhaps matches TRBD2 (6 bases). Germline assignment: CDR1 DFQATT and CDR2 SNEGSKA (reference sequence). V was shortened by 4 bases and J by 3 bases, with 12 bases between the two germline ends. This CDR3 is built from 14 residues. The CDR3 reads CSAIMGTYTGELFF. The DNA for the CDR3 is TGCAGTGCTATTATGGGGACTTACACCGGGGAGCTGTTTTTT.

Ten or more counts support this clonotype. The V and J genes are TRBV15 and TRBJ1-6; no reliable D call. The germline V and J ends were trimmed by 0 bases and 6 bases, with 12 bases remaining between them. There are 16 residues in the CDR3. From germline, CDR1 is LNHNV and CDR2 YYDKDF (reference sequence). CDR3 nucleotide sequence: TGTGCCACCAGCAGAGATCTCGGGCAGATTAATTCACCCCTCCACTTT. It is translated as CATSRDLGQINSPLHF.

V is TRBV15 and J is TRBJ2-7, with a tentative D call TRBD2 (6 bases). Trimming pared 3 bases from V and 2 bases from J, leaving 11 bases between. The CDR3 sequence is 14 residues long. Germline lookup yields CDR1 LNHNV and CDR2 YYDKDF (reference sequence). The CDR3 DNA reads as TGTGCCACCAGCAGCCCGGGACTGCCCTACGAGCAGTACTTC. It is translated as CATSSPGLPYEQYF.

This clonotype appeared once. This chain joins TRBV6-2 or TRBV6-3 and TRBJ2-7; D is unresolved. This CDR3 has 13 residues. CDR1 and CDR2 from the germline V gene are MNHEY and SVGEGT. V lost 6 bases and J 1 base, leaving 10 bases between the germline ends. DNA for the CDR3: TGTGCCAGCAGCTCTGGTGAGTCCTACGAGCAGTACTTC. This codes for CASSSGESYEQYF.

This clonotype was picked up many times. The rearrangement uses TRBV5-1 and TRBJ1-2; a weak D match, TRBD1 (6 bases). The CDR3 totals 16 residues. Germline CDR1 is SGHRS and CDR2 is YFSETQ. V lost 4 bases and J 1 base, leaving 17 bases between the germline ends. DNA for the CDR3: TGCGCCAGCAGCCCCATCGGACAGATCATTAACTATGGCTACACCTTC. Translated: CASSPIGQIINYGYTF.

With respect to this clonotype: It may be a read error: a sequence one base away is much more abundant. The conserved phenylalanine or tryptophan is not found at the CDR3 terminus, so this likely reflects a read error. The chain recombines TRBV6-5 with TRBJ1-1; D not resolved. The length of the CDR3 is 11 residues. Germline lookup yields CDR1 MNHEY and CDR2 SVGAGI. V was cut by 2 bases and J by 5 bases, with 3 bases left in between. CDR3 nucleotide sequence: TGTGCCAGCAGTTACAGAACTGAAGCTTTCTGT. Its translation is CASSYRTEAFC.

This clonotype was seen at least ten times. CDR3 coding DNA: TGCAGTGCTAGACCCCCGGGACTAGCGAGGAGCACAGATACGCAGTATTTT. Translation gives CSARPPGLARSTDTQYF. This chain links TRBV20-1 with TRBJ2-3, with 10 bases identical to TRBD2. This CDR3 is 17 amino acids long. Looked up from germline, CDR1 is DFQATT and CDR2 is SNEGSKA (reference sequence). V shed 2 bases and J 0 bases; nucleotides not matched to a gene: 8.

This clonotype appeared many times. The chain carries TRBV12-3 or TRBV12-4 and TRBJ1-2; D remains ambiguous. The ends were cut back, 5 bases at V and 0 bases at J, with 10 bases in the middle. CDR3 size: 14 residues. The DNA of the CDR3 is TGTGCCAGCAGTACGGCGGGATCTAACTATGGCTACACCTTC. Residues: CASSTAGSNYGYTF.

At least ten counts were recorded for this clonotype. The V and J genes are TRBV7-2 and TRBJ2-7; D remains unclear. Trimming left V 1 base short and J 4 bases short, with 11 bases between. This CDR3 has 14 residues. Looked up from germline, CDR1 is SGHTA and CDR2 is FQGNSA. CDR3 DNA sequence: TGTGCCAGCAGCTTAGGAAGTTTAGATTACGAGCAGTACTTC. It translates to CASSLGSLDYEQYF.

This clonotype was counted a few times. The V call is TRBV30, the J call TRBJ2-1, with 15 positions matching TRBD2. The CDR3 is made up of 14 amino acids. Germline-derived CDR1 and CDR2 are GTSNPN and SVGIG (reference sequence). The J segment lost 13 bases and the V segment lost 2 bases, leaving 6 bases of the junction unmatched. The CDR3 sequence: CAWSLGLAGGFQFF. The CDR3 coding sequence is TGTGCCTGGAGTTTGGGACTAGCGGGAGGCTTTCAGTTCTTC. Full variable domain (outside the CDR3, taken from reference TRBV30 and TRBJ2-1): SQTIHQWPATLVQPVGSPLSLECTVEGTSNPNLYWYRQAAGRGLQLLFYSVGIGQISSEVPQNLSASRPQDRQFILSSKKLLLSDSGFYLCAWSLGLAGGFQFFGPGTRLTVL.

This clonotype was counted between two and nine times. The chain has TRBV6-1 and TRBJ1-2; 8 bases align to TRBD1. CDR1 and CDR2 from the germline V gene are MNHNS and SASEGT. CDR3 length equals 15 residues. V lost 6 bases to trimming and J lost 7 bases; unmatched junction nucleotides: 13. CDR3 in DNA: TGTGCCAGCAGGCTTTTCGGACAGGGAAACGTTGGCTACACCTTC. Protein product: CASRLFGQGNVGYTF.

With respect to this clonotype: This clone may be a read error of a much larger clone one base away. V is TRBV12-3 or TRBV12-4 and J is TRBJ2-1, with TRBD2 matching over 8 bases. This CDR3 spans 15 amino acids. CDR3 protein: CTSSLMAGGWDEQFF. For the CDR3, the DNA is TGTACCAGCAGTTTAATGGCGGGAGGTTGGGATGAGCAGTTCTTC.

This clonotype occurred many times. The rearrangement uses TRBV11-3 and TRBJ2-1, with D possibly TRBD1 on 6 matching bases. The CDR3 is 13 residues long. The V gene's germline CDR1 is SGHNT and CDR2 YENEEA. Trimming stripped 5 bases from V and 5 bases from J, with 10 bases between. The CDR3 DNA reads TGTGCCAGCAGCGCCTACAGGGACAATGAGCAGTTCTTC. Its translation: CASSAYRDNEQFF. Based on the CDR3 plus reference TRBV11-3 and TRBJ2-1, the full variable domain is EAGVVQSPRYKIIEKKQPVAFWCNPISGHNTLYWYLQNLGQGPELLIRYENEEAVDDSQLPKDRFSAERLKGVDSTLKIQPAELGDSAVYLCASSAYRDNEQFFGPGTRLTVL.

The chain links TRBV29-1 to TRBJ1-1; the D gene is possibly TRBD1 (5 bases). The CDR3 sequence is 10 residues long. The germline V and J ends were trimmed by 6 bases and 6 bases, with 8 bases remaining between them. CDR1 is SQVTM and CDR2 is ANQGSEA in the germline V gene. For the CDR3, the DNA is TGCAGCGTAATAGGGGCTGAAGCTTTCTTT. Translated: CSVIGAEAFF.

The rearrangement uses TRBV5-1 and TRBJ2-7, with 8 nucleotides matching TRBD2. The V segment lost 1 base and the J segment 7 bases; nucleotides outside the gene matches: 7. CDR1 and CDR2 from the germline V gene are SGHRS and YFSETQ. The CDR3 is 14 amino acids. The CDR3 sequence is CASSLRAGEGEQYF. The CDR3 DNA sequence: TGCGCCAGCAGCTTGAGAGCGGGAGAGGGGGAGCAGTACTTC.

In the case of this clonotype: A much larger clonotype is one base distant, so this may be a read error. The V gene is TRBV5-1, the J gene TRBJ1-1, with D unresolved. Germline V gene data show CDR1 as SGHRS and CDR2 as YFSETQ. The V end lost 3 bases, the J end lost 1 base, and 10 bases lay between the germline ends. The CDR3 is 14 amino acids. CDR3 sequence reads: CASSSPLENTEAFF. The CDR3 DNA reads TGCGCCAGCAGCTCCCCACTCGAGAACACTGAAGCTTTCTTT.

This clonotype appeared a few times. The V call is TRBV2, the J call TRBJ2-1; TRBD2 might be the D (6 bases). V was cut by 3 bases and J by 4 bases, with 10 bases left in between. Germline V gene data show CDR1 as SNHLY and CDR2 as FYNNEI. The CDR3 is made up of 14 amino acids. CDR3 sequence reads: CASSDGGAYNEQFF. The CDR3 DNA reads as TGTGCCAGCAGTGACGGGGGAGCATACAATGAGCAGTTCTTC.

This clonotype was found once. This may come from a read error, since a much larger clone is one base off. The CDR3 does not close with the conserved phenylalanine or tryptophan, likely indicating a read error. This chain joins TRBV12-3 or TRBV12-4 and TRBJ2-3; D gene unclear. Deletions cut 3 bases from V and 8 bases from J, with 6 bases between. CDR3 length: 11 residues. The CDR3 protein is CASSFSGTQYL. DNA of the CDR3: TGTGCCAGCAGTTTCTCTGGTACGCAGTATCTT.

V gene TRBV15 combines with J gene TRBJ2-4; 8 bases fit TRBD1. Germline CDR1 reads LNHNV; CDR2 reads YYDKDF (reference sequence). The CDR3 totals 16 residues. Trimming took 3 bases from V and 1 from J; bases not matched to a gene: 5. The DNA for the CDR3 is TGTGCCACCAGCAGTGGGACAGGAATCGCCAAAAACATTCAGTACTTC. As protein: CATSSGTGIAKNIQYF.

This clonotype was seen repeatedly, ten times or more. This chain connects TRBV5-5 to TRBJ2-3; D uncertain. CDR3 length: 15 residues. The germline V gene encodes CDR1 SGHKS and CDR2 YYEKEE (reference sequence). Trimming removed 4 bases from V and 0 bases from J, with 12 bases in between. In DNA, the CDR3 is TGTGCCAGCAGCAGGGAAGGTGCTAGCACAGATACGCAGTATTTT. Amino acid sequence: CASSREGASTDTQYF.

This rearrangement joins TRBV5-1 to TRBJ2-2; TRBD2 matches at 15 bases. Losses at the gene ends were 3 bases for V and 2 bases for J; bases not matched to a gene: 8. Germline loops: CDR1 SGHRS, CDR2 YFSETQ. The CDR3 consists of 19 residues. CDR3: CASSSGLAGGRLNTGELFF. The CDR3 bases are TGCGCCAGCAGCTCGGGACTAGCGGGGGGCCGACTCAACACCGGGGAGCTGTTTTTT.

V and J are TRBV15 and TRBJ1-4; TRBD1 might be the D (5 bases). CDR3 length: 16 amino acids. Per the germline V gene, CDR1 is LNHNV and CDR2 is YYDKDF (reference sequence). V was cut by 3 bases and J by 11 bases, with 22 bases left in between. In nucleotides, the CDR3 is TGTGCCACCAGCAGGCATCAGGGTGGCCCAGAAGAGAAACTGTTTTTT. Protein product: CATSRHQGGPEEKLFF.

This sequence joins TRBV2 and TRBJ2-3; no reliable D call. Per germline, CDR1 SNHLY and CDR2 FYNNEI. The V gene lost 3 bases and the J gene lost 2 bases, with 6 bases spanning the gap. The CDR3 extends over 13 amino acids. Here the CDR3 DNA reads TGTGCCAGCAGTGAGGACGTCACAGATACGCAGTATTTT. This gives the protein CASSEDVTDTQYF.

A word on this clonotype: A much larger clone differs by one base, so this may be a read error. The gene calls are TRBV5-4 and TRBJ2-5, with 8 bases aligning to TRBD2. The trim removed 7 bases at V and 4 bases at J, leaving 15 bases unmatched. This CDR3 spans 16 amino acids. The germline gives CDR1 SGHNT, CDR2 YYREEE (reference sequence). The CDR3 sequence is CASGIGSGLVRETQYF. The CDR3, as DNA: TGTGCCAGCGGCATTGGTTCGGGACTAGTGAGAGAGACCCAGTACTTC.

The genes are TRBV5-4 and TRBJ1-1; no definite D call. The CDR3 sequence is 15 residues long. Per germline, CDR1 SGHNT and CDR2 YYREEE (reference sequence). Trimming shortened V by 3 bases and J by 0 bases, and 12 bases separated the two germline ends. The chain's CDR3 is CASSSSGRMNTEAFF. The CDR3 nucleotides read TGTGCCAGCAGCTCTTCTGGACGGATGAACACTGAAGCTTTCTTT.